Shown below are 27 T cell receptor beta chains from a single sample sequenced in a study of naive and memory T cell subsets. Both TRBC1 and TRBC2 were covered by a beta constant-region primer of two equimolar oligonucleotides. Nested alpha and beta constant-region primers with the SP2 primer drove four PCR rounds on ligated cDNA. TCRdb processed the UMI-ligation and nested PCR reads anew with MiXCR; each CDR3 protein has one entry. The table has over 110,000 distinct CDR3 sequences, approximately 20% seen once; the top ten hold 0.6% to 0.7%. Study results and caveats: Especially in CD8 cells, naive repertoires contained a few larger clonotypes, possibly CD45RA-re-expressing memory cells.

No antigens are known for them. The sequenced material came from naive CD8+ T cells from blood. The receptors here all came from a human donor in good health.

This clonotype was observed a few times. V usage is TRBV28 and J usage is TRBJ2-5, with D unresolved. Germline V gene data show CDR1 as MDHEN and CDR2 as SYDVKM. This CDR3 is built from 11 residues. Trimming removed 5 bases from V and 4 bases from J, with 5 bases in between. In DNA, the CDR3 is TGTGCCAGCAGTCTACGAGAGACCCAGTACTTC. Protein: CASSLRETQYF.

The gene calls are TRBV28 and TRBJ2-7; D ambiguous. V shed 2 bases and J shed 3 bases, with 14 bases lying between them. The CDR3 contains 15 residues. CDR1 is MDHEN, CDR2 SYDVKM, per germline. The CDR3 DNA sequence: TGTGCCAGCAGTTTACGACTCGTCGGAGACTACGAGCAGTACTTC. Its protein product is CASSLRLVGDYEQYF. The variable domain in full, with the rest retrieved from reference TRBV28 and TRBJ2-7, is DVKVTQSSRYLVKRTGEKVFLECVQDMDHENMFWYRQDPGLGLRLIYFSYDVKMKEKGDIPEGYSVSREKKERFSLILESASTNQTSMYLCASSLRLVGDYEQYFGPGTRLTVT.

This clonotype turned up a few times. At one boundary the junction diverges from the germline segment, which might be a read error. The chain is built from TRBV5-6 and TRBJ1-1; no firm D call. This CDR3 has 14 residues. The germline gives CDR1 SGHDT, CDR2 YYEEEE. The CDR3 DNA sequence: TGTGCCAGCAGCTTGGTCGGGGAGAACGCTGAAGCTTTCTTT. Protein: CASSLVGENAEAFF.

Only a few counts were recorded for this clonotype. This sequence joins TRBV29-1 and TRBJ2-1, with D tentatively TRBD2 (6 bases). V dropped 2 bases and J dropped 9 bases, with 11 bases sitting between them. The CDR3 length is 12 residues. The germline V gene has CDR1 SQVTM and CDR2 ANQGSEA. The CDR3 DNA follows: TGCAGCGTTGAACAGCGGGTGGGTGAGCAGTTCTTC. Protein: CSVEQRVGEQFF.

This clonotype was seen ten or more times. This rearrangement joins TRBV10-2 to TRBJ2-5; no reliable D call. The CDR3 covers 13 residues. V lost 5 bases and J lost 4, with 11 bases in between. The germline gives CDR1 WSHSY, CDR2 SAAADI. The CDR3 sequence is CASSTQERETQYF. The CDR3 DNA is TGCGCCAGCAGTACTCAGGAACGAGAGACCCAGTACTTC.

This clonotype was seen only a few times. V gene TRBV27 combines with J gene TRBJ1-2; the match to TRBD1 covers 7 bases. After removal of 7 bases from V and 3 bases from J, the junction contained 5 bases not matched to a gene. The germline V gene has CDR1 MNHEY and CDR2 SMNVEV (reference sequence). The CDR3 consists of 13 residues. DNA for the CDR3: TGTGCCAGCACCGCCGACAGGGACTATGGCTACACCTTC. This codes for CASTADRDYGYTF.

There are a few counts of this clonotype. The chain employs TRBV12-3 or TRBV12-4 and TRBJ1-1; maybe TRBD1 (6 bases). The CDR3 totals 13 residues. Between the trimmed V and J ends, which lost 5 bases and 10 bases, there was a span of 17 bases. The CDR3 region is CASSLTTGFGAFF. CDR3 nucleotide sequence: TGTGCCAGCAGTCTAACAACAGGGTTCGGAGCTTTCTTT.

The chain carries TRBV11-2 and TRBJ2-7; 8 bases map to TRBD2. From germline, CDR1 is SGHAT and CDR2 FQNNGV. This CDR3 contains 14 residues. Trimming cost V 5 bases and J 2 bases; bases outside gene matches: 5. The CDR3 spells CASSPIAGTYEQYF. CDR3 bases: TGTGCCAGCAGCCCGATAGCGGGGACCTACGAGCAGTACTTC. The whole variable domain, filled in from reference TRBV11-2 and TRBJ2-7, reads EAGVAQSPRYKIIEKRQSVAFWCNPISGHATLYWYQQILGQGPKLLIQFQNNGVVDDSQLPKDRFSAERLKGVDSTLKIQPAKLEDSAVYLCASSPIAGTYEQYFGPGTRLTVT.

This chain connects TRBV20-1 to TRBJ2-2; no definite D call. The CDR3 covers 13 residues. Germline V gene data show CDR1 as DFQATT and CDR2 as SNEGSKA (reference sequence). The ends were cut back, 0 bases at V and 5 bases at J, with 7 bases in the middle. Here the CDR3 reads CSARDLTTGELFF. CDR3 coding DNA: TGCAGTGCTAGAGATCTTACGACCGGGGAGCTGTTTTTT.

The V gene is TRBV11-3, the J gene TRBJ2-1, with 8 bases that match TRBD2. The CDR3 has 18 residues. V lost 0 bases and J lost 8; bases outside the gene matches: 15. Germline assignment: CDR1 SGHNT and CDR2 YENEEA. CDR3 amino acids: CASSLDRPGVLAGDEQFF. Written as DNA, the CDR3 is TGTGCCAGCAGCTTAGATAGGCCTGGGGTCCTAGCGGGTGATGAGCAGTTCTTC.

CDR3 sequence reads: CASSQGQGDSYEQYF. CDR3 nucleotide sequence: TGCGCCAGCAGCCAGGGACAGGGGGACTCCTACGAGCAGTACTTC. The genes are TRBV4-1 and TRBJ2-7, with TRBD1 matching over 11 bases. CDR3 size: 15 residues. CDR1 is MGHRA and CDR2 is YSYEKL in the germline V gene. The J segment lost 0 bases and the V segment lost 3 bases, leaving 1 base of the junction unmatched.

The chain combines TRBV13 with TRBJ2-7, with a weak D call TRBD1 (7 bases). Germline V CDR1 and CDR2: PRHDT, FYEKMQ (reference sequence). The CDR3 is 18 residues long. The ends were cut back, 5 bases at V and 0 bases at J, with 23 bases in the middle. This CDR3 reads CASSPNGQGGTSSYEQYF. The CDR3, as DNA: TGTGCCAGCAGCCCCAACGGGCAGGGGGGTACAAGCTCCTACGAGCAGTACTTC.

In this sample, this clonotype turned up a few times. The chain has TRBV11-2 and TRBJ2-7; D is undetermined. The V and J ends lost 0 bases and 5 bases respectively, with 14 bases between them. Germline V lookup: CDR1 SGHAT, CDR2 FQNNGV. CDR3 size: 15 residues. CDR3 residues: CASSLDETWFHEQYF. CDR3 coding DNA: TGTGCCAGCAGCTTAGATGAGACCTGGTTCCACGAGCAGTACTTC.

This clonotype was observed a few times. This rearrangement joins TRBV6-9 to TRBJ2-1; the D is unclear. This CDR3 region has 10 residues. V dropped 6 bases and J dropped 9 bases, with 6 bases sitting between them. CDR1 and CDR2 from the germline V gene are MNHGY and SVAAGI. The CDR3 loop is CASSPVEQFF. CDR3 nucleotide sequence: TGTGCCAGCAGCCCGGTTGAGCAGTTCTTC.

The chain couples TRBV12-5 to TRBJ2-1; maybe TRBD2 (6 bases). V lost 6 bases, J lost 8 bases, and 14 bases lay in between. Germline CDR1 LGHNT, CDR2 FRNRAP. This CDR3 region has 13 residues. The DNA of the CDR3 is TGTGCTAGTGGCCATCTGACTAGTCATGAGCAGTTCTTC. Amino acids: CASGHLTSHEQFF.

This clonotype was counted a few times. J is TRBJ2-7 and V is TRBV5-5; tentative D call: TRBD1 (6 bases). The germline gives CDR1 SGHKS, CDR2 YYEKEE (reference sequence). The ends were cut back, 4 bases at V and 5 bases at J, with 16 bases in the middle. CDR3 length: 14 residues. CDR3 amino acids: CASSVQGILDEQYF. The CDR3, as DNA: TGTGCCAGCAGCGTACAGGGAATTCTCGACGAGCAGTACTTC.

This clonotype came up a few times. The gene calls are TRBV12-3 or TRBV12-4 and TRBJ2-5; TRBD2 agrees at 10 bases. The CDR3 is 14 residues long. The V gene end was trimmed by 6 bases and the J gene end by 1 base; junction bases not matched to a gene: 2. The CDR3: CASSRTSGQETQYF. In DNA, the CDR3 is TGTGCCAGCAGCCGGACTAGCGGCCAAGAGACCCAGTACTTC.

V gene TRBV27 combines with J gene TRBJ1-5, with D possibly TRBD1 on 5 matching bases. From germline, CDR1 is MNHEY and CDR2 SMNVEV (reference sequence). Trimming left V 6 bases short and J 6 bases short, with 12 bases between. This CDR3 spans 13 amino acids. This CDR3 is CASSPGYSQPQHF. CDR3 coding DNA: TGTGCCAGCAGCCCAGGGTATAGTCAGCCCCAGCATTTT.

The chain carries TRBV29-1 and TRBJ2-7; 9 positions match TRBD1. This CDR3 is 12 amino acids long. V shed 7 bases, J shed 7 bases, and the junction held 8 bases outside the gene matches. The germline CDR1 and CDR2 sequences are SQVTM and ANQGSEA. The CDR3 bases are TGCAGCGCCTACGGGACAGGGAGTGAGCAGTACTTC. Translating gives CSAYGTGSEQYF.

This clonotype was recorded a few times. The chain employs TRBV7-9 and TRBJ2-3; 9 bases are a match to TRBD2. From germline, CDR1 is SEHNR and CDR2 FQNEAQ (reference sequence). V was clipped by 4 bases and J by 4 bases; unmatched bases: 9. This CDR3 is built from 16 residues. CDR3 bases: TGTGCCAGCAGCTCTCCCCGGACTAGCGCAGCAGATACGCAGTATTTT. Protein: CASSSPRTSAADTQYF.

This rearrangement joins TRBV28 to TRBJ1-5; a possible D gene is TRBD1 (6 bases). The CDR3 extends over 16 amino acids. In germline, CDR1 is MDHEN, CDR2 SYDVKM. V was clipped by 3 bases and J by 2 bases, with 14 bases between them. The CDR3 sequence: CASSLEPYRGNQPQHF. CDR3 coding DNA: TGTGCCAGCAGTTTGGAGCCTTACAGGGGCAATCAGCCCCAGCATTTT.

This clonotype has only a few counts. The chain combines TRBV2 with TRBJ2-7, with 7 positions matching TRBD1. The germline V gene has CDR1 SNHLY and CDR2 FYNNEI. V was clipped by 10 bases and J by 5 bases; unmatched bases: 8. The CDR3 totals 12 residues. In nucleotides, the CDR3 is TGTGCCACCCAGGTCCAGGGGGACGAGCAGTACTTC. Protein product: CATQVQGDEQYF.

The chain carries TRBV15 and TRBJ2-1; D is perhaps TRBD2 (5 bases). V lost 0 bases, J lost 8 bases, and 23 bases lay in between. This CDR3 contains 18 residues. CDR1 and CDR2 from the germline V gene are LNHNV and YYDKDF (reference sequence). This CDR3 reads CATSRELPVVGDLDEQFF. The CDR3, as DNA: TGTGCCACCAGCAGAGAGTTACCAGTAGTGGGAGATCTAGATGAGCAGTTCTTC.

The chain uses TRBV12-3 or TRBV12-4 and TRBJ2-7; D gene ambiguous. The V and J ends lost 3 bases and 7 bases respectively, with 13 bases between them. The CDR3 runs 13 residues. The CDR3 region is CASSFSTTWEQYF. CDR3 nucleotides: TGTGCCAGCAGTTTTAGCACGACGTGGGAGCAGTACTTC.

This chain joins TRBV7-2 and TRBJ2-5; the D gene is possibly TRBD2 (6 bases). CDR1 is SGHTA, CDR2 FQGNSA, per germline. The CDR3 consists of 13 residues. The V and J ends lost 1 base and 13 bases respectively, with 16 bases between them. This chain's CDR3 is CASSLGDSQGLYF. The CDR3 DNA sequence: TGTGCCAGCAGCTTAGGGGACTCCCAGGGACTGTACTTC.

This sequence joins TRBV30 and TRBJ2-3; 7 nucleotides align to TRBD1. Germline V gene data show CDR1 as GTSNPN and CDR2 as SVGIG (reference sequence). There are 14 residues in the CDR3. Trimming removed 0 bases from V and 4 bases from J; junction bases left unmatched: 4. The chain's CDR3 is CAWSVLTGSDTQYF. The CDR3 DNA reads TGTGCCTGGAGTGTACTGACAGGGTCAGATACGCAGTATTTT. Combining the CDR3 with reference TRBV30 and TRBJ2-3 gives the whole variable domain SQTIHQWPATLVQPVGSPLSLECTVEGTSNPNLYWYRQAAGRGLQLLFYSVGIGQISSEVPQNLSASRPQDRQFILSSKKLLLSDSGFYLCAWSVLTGSDTQYFGPGTRLTVL.

The chain combines TRBV7-9 with TRBJ1-1; D unclear. This CDR3 is 15 amino acids long. CDR1 SEHNR and CDR2 FQNEAQ come from the germline V gene (reference sequence). The V end lost 6 bases, the J end lost 3 bases, and 17 bases lay between the germline ends. This CDR3 is CASSGPWTVYTEAFF. The CDR3 bases are TGTGCCAGCAGTGGACCCTGGACGGTATACACTGAAGCTTTCTTT.